These T cell receptor beta chains were read from a single sample in a study of T-cell memory formation after mild COVID-19. TCRdb recomputed calls from the 5' RACE reads with MiXCR, one row per CDR3 protein. The sample consists of some 150,000 distinct CDR3 sequences, more than 13% of them appearing once. The material sequenced was PBMCs or a T cell subset sorted from them (not recorded which). These receptors all stem from an adult woman who had mild COVID-19 (a few samples of this study predate the infection). Cell type and time point are not known. Each CDR3 is given with its conserved first and last residue. A D gene is named only where the DNA matches it firmly. Rows give clone size only sometimes, using once, few, many, or a class for an expanded clone.

>TRBJ2-3|.|few|16|TRBV7-6
TGTGCCAGCAGCTCTCTAGCTGAATTTGCCACAGATACGCAGTATTTT
CASSSLAEFATDTQYF
>TRBJ2-3|TRBD1|few|15|TRBV4-3
TGCGCCAGCAGCCAGTATACAGGGGGGACAGATACGCAGTATTTT
CASSQYTGGTDTQYF
>TRBJ2-7|TRBD2|.|15|TRBV19
TGTGCCAGTAGTGATTTGGCGGGAGGGCCTGTCGAGCAGTACTTC
CASSDLAGGPVEQYF
>TRBJ2-5|TRBD1|few|16|TRBV29-1
TGCAGCGTTGAAGGGGTTGGCAGGGGGCCCCAAGAGACCCAGTACTTC
CSVEGVGRGPQETQYF
>TRBJ2-7|TRBD2|.|16|TRBV9
TGTGCCAGCAGCGTTGGACGGGAGGGCCCGTCCTACGAGCAGTACTTC
CASSVGREGPSYEQYF
>TRBJ2-1|TRBD2|.|12|TRBV20-1
TGCAGGCCGGGACTAGCATACAATGAGCAGTTCTTC
CRPGLAYNEQFF
>TRBJ2-7|TRBD2|few|16|TRBV4-2
TGTGCCAGCAGCCCAACCGTGAGGGAGGGGACCTACGAGCAGTACTTC
CASSPTVREGTYEQYF
>TRBJ2-1|.|.|14|TRBV12-3/TRBV12-4
TGTGCCAGCAGGAAAGGTAACGGCTACAATGAGCAGTTCTTC
CASRKGNGYNEQFF
>TRBJ1-4|.|many|13|TRBV12-3/TRBV12-4
TGTGCCAGCAGTTTATACGCTAATGAAAAACTGTTTTTT
CASSLYANEKLFF
>TRBJ1-2|.|.|13|TRBV5-5
TGTGCCAGCAGCTTGGGAACTGACTATGGCTACACCTTC
CASSLGTDYGYTF
>TRBJ1-1|.|few|16|TRBV6-5
TGTGCCAGCAGTTACTTGAAGCCGGGGATGGGCACTGAAGCTTTCTTT
CASSYLKPGMGTEAFF
>TRBJ2-1|.|.|12|TRBV9
TGTGCCAGCAGCGAGCCCCCGGGGGAGCAGTTCTTC
CASSEPPGEQFF
>TRBJ2-1|TRBD2|medium-sized|19|TRBV7-2
TGTGCCAGCAGCCCAAAATCCGGGACTAGCGGGGGTACCTACAATGAGCAGTTCTTC
CASSPKSGTSGGTYNEQFF
>TRBJ2-3|TRBD1|few|17|TRBV4-1
TGCGCCAGCAGCCAAGATCCGGGACAGGGTAGCACAGATACGCAGTATTTT
CASSQDPGQGSTDTQYF
>TRBJ2-1|.|medium-sized|16|TRBV7-9
TGTGCCAGCAGCTTAGCGCTAGGAGGAGCGCGGAATGAGCAGTTCTTC
CASSLALGGARNEQFF
>TRBJ2-1|.|.|13|TRBV29-1
TGCAGCTTTCGGACCTCCGGCTACAATGAGCAGTTCTTC
CSFRTSGYNEQFF
>TRBJ2-1|.|many|15|TRBV7-8
TGTGCCAGCAGCCCCCGCAGGGGATCCTACAATGAGCAGTTCTTC
CASSPRRGSYNEQFF
>TRBJ2-1|TRBD2|.|18|TRBV6-5
TGTGCCAGCAGTTACTCGATCCTTAGATTTAGCGGGAGGGATGAGCAGTTCTTC
CASSYSILRFSGRDEQFF
>TRBJ2-1|.|many|14|TRBV11-2
TGTGCCAGCAGCGTTTATAGCGAGATCAATGAGCAGTTCTTC
CASSVYSEINEQFF
>TRBJ1-4|.|.|16|TRBV7-6
TGTGCCAGCAGCTTAGCGGTCGGGGGTGCTAATGAAAAACTGTTTTTT
CASSLAVGGANEKLFF
>TRBJ2-2|.|.|13|TRBV29-1
TGCAGCGTTGTGGTAGCGGACACCGGGGAGCTGTTTTTT
CSVVVADTGELFF
>TRBJ2-1|TRBD2|few|13|TRBV7-6
TGTGCCAGCAGCTTAGGAGCGGGAGCTGAGCAGTTCTTC
CASSLGAGAEQFF
>TRBJ2-2|.|few|15|TRBV29-1
TGCAGCGTTGAAGCTCCGGGGACGAACACCGGGGAGCTGTTTTTT
CSVEAPGTNTGELFF
>TRBJ1-1|.|.|15|TRBV27
TGTGCCAGCAGTTTTGGTACAGGGCCCACCTCTGAAGCTTTCTTT
CASSFGTGPTSEAFF
>TRBJ2-1|TRBD1|many|12|TRBV6-5
TGTGCCAGCAGTCTAGGGGGCGGTGAGCAGTTCTTC
CASSLGGGEQFF
>TRBJ2-5|.|.|14|TRBV11-2
TGTGCCAGCAGCTTAGTATCAGGGTTGGAGACCCAGTACTTC
CASSLVSGLETQYF
>TRBJ2-7|.|.|16|TRBV20-1
TGCAGTGCGGGTGAGGACAGGCTCCTCGGGGGCTACGAGCAGTACTTC
CSAGEDRLLGGYEQYF